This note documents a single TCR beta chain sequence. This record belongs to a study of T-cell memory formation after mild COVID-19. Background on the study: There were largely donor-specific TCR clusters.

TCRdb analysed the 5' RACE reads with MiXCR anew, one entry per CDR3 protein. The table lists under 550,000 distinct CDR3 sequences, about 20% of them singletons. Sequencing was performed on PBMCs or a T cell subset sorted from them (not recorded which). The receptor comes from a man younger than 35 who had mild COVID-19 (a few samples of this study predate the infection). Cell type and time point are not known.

CDR3 sequence (DNA): TGTGCCAGCTCACCACCCGGACTGACGACAGATACGCAGTATTTT. This translates into CASSPPGLTTDTQYF. The rearrangement joins TRBV18 to TRBJ2-3; D is perhaps TRBD2 (5 bases). V lost 0 bases, J lost 3 bases, and 10 bases lay in between. The CDR3 spans 15 residues. Germline loops: CDR1 KGHSH, CDR2 LQKENI.